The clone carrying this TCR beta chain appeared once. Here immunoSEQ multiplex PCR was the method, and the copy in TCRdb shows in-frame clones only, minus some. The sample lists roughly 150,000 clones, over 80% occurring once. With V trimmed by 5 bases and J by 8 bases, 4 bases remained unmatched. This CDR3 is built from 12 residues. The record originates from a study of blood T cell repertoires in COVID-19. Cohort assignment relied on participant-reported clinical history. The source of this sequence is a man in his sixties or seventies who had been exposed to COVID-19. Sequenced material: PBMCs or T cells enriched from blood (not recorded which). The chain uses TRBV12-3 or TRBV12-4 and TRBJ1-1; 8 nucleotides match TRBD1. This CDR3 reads CASSARTGEAFF. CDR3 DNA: TGTGCCAGCAGTGCCCGGACAGGGGAAGCTTTCTTT.